This T cell receptor (beta chain) was profiled in a study of human versus mouse CDR3 diversity and MHC coevolution. Here immunoSEQ multiplex PCR was the method, and the copy in TCRdb shows in-frame clones only, minus some. Of about 60,000 clones in the sample, 85% to 95% were seen once. Germline loops: CDR1 WNHNN, CDR2 SYGVQD (reference sequence). The CDR3 runs to 17 residues. The V gene end was trimmed by 7 bases and the J gene end by 4 bases; junction bases not matched to a gene: 14. Overall study findings and caveats: Clonal inequality was lowest in two of the three human donors. On average, humans showed more CDR3 deletions and insertions than mice. Humans had the largest estimated TCR beta repertoire, some 1.7 million clonotypes.

A note on this clone: The antigen is unknown.

The receptor's source is a person aged 55 to 75 in good health. The rearrangement joins TRBV10-1 to TRBJ2-7; 12 nucleotides match TRBD2. Sequencing used naive CD4+ T cells from blood. Subset denoted: CD45RO-negative CD62L-positive naive CD4 T cells. Here the CDR3 DNA reads TGCGCCAGCAAGAGACTAGCGGGAGCAAGGCCCCTTTACGAGCAGTACTTC. It codes for CASKRLAGARPLYEQYF.